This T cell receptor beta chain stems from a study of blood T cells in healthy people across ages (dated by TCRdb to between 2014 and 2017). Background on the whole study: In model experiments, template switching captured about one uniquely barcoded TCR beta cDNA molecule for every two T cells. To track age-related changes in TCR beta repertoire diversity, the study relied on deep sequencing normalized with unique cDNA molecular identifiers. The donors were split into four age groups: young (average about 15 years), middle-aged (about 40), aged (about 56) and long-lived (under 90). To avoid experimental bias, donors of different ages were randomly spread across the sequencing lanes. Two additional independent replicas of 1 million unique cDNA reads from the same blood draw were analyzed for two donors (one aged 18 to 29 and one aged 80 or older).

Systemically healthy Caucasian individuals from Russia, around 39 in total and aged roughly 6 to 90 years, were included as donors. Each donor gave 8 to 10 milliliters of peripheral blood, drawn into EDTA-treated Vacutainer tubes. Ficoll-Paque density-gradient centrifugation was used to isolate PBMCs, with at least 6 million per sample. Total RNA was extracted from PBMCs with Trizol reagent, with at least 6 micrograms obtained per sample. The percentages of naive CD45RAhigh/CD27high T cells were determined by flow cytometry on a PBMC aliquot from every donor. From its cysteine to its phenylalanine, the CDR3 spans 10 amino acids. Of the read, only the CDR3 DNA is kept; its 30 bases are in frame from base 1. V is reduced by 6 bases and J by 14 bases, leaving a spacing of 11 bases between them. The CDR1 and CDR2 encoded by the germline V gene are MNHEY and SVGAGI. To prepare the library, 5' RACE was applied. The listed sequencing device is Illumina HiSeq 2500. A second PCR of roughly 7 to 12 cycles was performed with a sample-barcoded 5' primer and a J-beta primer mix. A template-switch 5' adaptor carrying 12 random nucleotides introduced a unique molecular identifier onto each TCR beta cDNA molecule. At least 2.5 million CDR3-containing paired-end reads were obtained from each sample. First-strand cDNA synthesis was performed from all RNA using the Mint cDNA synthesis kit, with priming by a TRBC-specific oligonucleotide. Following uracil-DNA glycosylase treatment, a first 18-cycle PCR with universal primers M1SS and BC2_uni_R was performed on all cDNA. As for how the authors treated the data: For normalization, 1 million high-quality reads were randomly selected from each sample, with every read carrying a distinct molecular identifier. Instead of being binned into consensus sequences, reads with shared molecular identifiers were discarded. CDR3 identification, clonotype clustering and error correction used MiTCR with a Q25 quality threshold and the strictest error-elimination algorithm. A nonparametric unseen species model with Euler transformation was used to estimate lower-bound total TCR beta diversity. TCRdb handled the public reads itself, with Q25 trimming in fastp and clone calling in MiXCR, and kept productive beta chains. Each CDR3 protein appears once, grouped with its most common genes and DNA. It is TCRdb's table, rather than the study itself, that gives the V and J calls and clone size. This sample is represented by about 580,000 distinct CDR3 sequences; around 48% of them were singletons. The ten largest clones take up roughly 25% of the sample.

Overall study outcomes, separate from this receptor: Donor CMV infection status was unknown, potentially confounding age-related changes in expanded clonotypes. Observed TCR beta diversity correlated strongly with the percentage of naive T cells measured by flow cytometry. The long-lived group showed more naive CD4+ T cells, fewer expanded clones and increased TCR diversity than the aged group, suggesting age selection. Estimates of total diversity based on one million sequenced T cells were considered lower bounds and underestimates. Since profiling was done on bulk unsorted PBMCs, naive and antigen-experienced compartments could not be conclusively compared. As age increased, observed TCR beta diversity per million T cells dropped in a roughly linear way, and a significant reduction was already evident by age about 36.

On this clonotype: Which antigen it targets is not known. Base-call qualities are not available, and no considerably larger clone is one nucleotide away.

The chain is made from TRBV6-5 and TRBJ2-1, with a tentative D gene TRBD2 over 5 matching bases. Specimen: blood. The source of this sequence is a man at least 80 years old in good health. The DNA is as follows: TGTGCCAGCAGGGGAGTGCGAGAGTTCTTC. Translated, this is CASRGVREFF.